This T cell receptor (beta chain) comes out of a study of CD4 T cell repertoires in COVID-19. Across the study: After around 11 days of IL-2 expansion, CFSE-low cells were relabeled and restimulated with other coronavirus spikes. Study-level findings and limits: In SARS-CoV and/or HKU1 spike cultures, between about 6 and 25% of SARS-CoV-2 clonotypes reappeared. Sharing of several most expanded SARS-CoV-2-reactive clonotypes across memory subsets suggested intraclonal diversification.

Germline-derived CDR1 and CDR2 are LNHDA and SQIVND (reference sequence). The CDR3 covers 12 residues. The V end was cut by 3 bases, the J end by 1 base, with 3 bases between. TCRdb keeps only in-frame clones here, not all; method: immunoSEQ multiplex PCR. Found here are some 1,700 clones, around 15% of them singletons; the top ten hold roughly 12%. This clone showed up just a few times. Its antigen is not known. The sequencing here drew on memory CD4+ T cells, cultured in vitro, taken after recovery from COVID-19. The chain uses TRBV19 and TRBJ2-5; no reliable D call. This sequence originates from a human donor who had COVID-19. CDR3 in amino acids: CASSMSQETQYF. The CDR3 DNA follows: TGTGCCAGTAGTATGTCCCAAGAGACCCAGTACTTC.